The 9 T cell receptor beta chains below all came from one sample that was sequenced in a study of T cells after yellow fever vaccination. TCRdb analysed the 5' RACE reads with MiXCR anew, one entry per CDR3 protein. The data contain around 530,000 distinct CDR3 sequences, approximately 16% of them singletons. The sequences come from PBMCs, collected 5 to 6 days after the first yellow fever vaccination. Source of these receptors: a man between 18 and 35 years old who received the YFV17D yellow fever vaccine.

The chain combines TRBV3-1 with TRBJ1-4, with D maybe TRBD1 (5 bases). V was clipped by 6 bases and J by 7 bases, with 15 bases between them. This CDR3 is 14 amino acids long. CDR1 and CDR2 from the germline V gene are LGHDT and YNNKEL (reference sequence). In DNA, the CDR3 is TGTGCCAGCAGTCAGGGCAGGGTAGTTGAAAAACTGTTTTTT. Its translation: CASSQGRVVEKLFF.

This clonotype was detected a few times. The rearrangement uses TRBV14 and TRBJ2-1; possibly TRBD2 for D (5 bases). The CDR3 is made up of 21 amino acids. V was trimmed by 0 bases and J by 4 bases, leaving 28 bases between them. Germline CDR1 and CDR2: SGHDN and FVKESK. CDR3 region: CASSQEVVAGLARTMYNEQFF. In nucleotides, the CDR3 is TGTGCCAGCAGCCAAGAGGTTGTTGCCGGGCTAGCCCGTACTATGTACAATGAGCAGTTCTTC.

This chain connects TRBV14 to TRBJ2-7, with 7 nucleotides matching TRBD1. V gave up 4 bases and J gave up 7 bases; unmatched junction bases: 7. Germline V CDR1 and CDR2: SGHDN, FVKESK. The CDR3 contains 13 residues. The CDR3 here is CASSLQGVTEQYV. The DNA of the CDR3 is TGTGCCAGCAGCCTCCAGGGGGTGACTGAGCAGTACGTC.

The sample holds a few counts of this clonotype. The chain employs TRBV5-1 and TRBJ2-7, with 7 bases fitting TRBD1. This CDR3 has 15 residues. Per the germline V gene, CDR1 is SGHRS and CDR2 is YFSETQ. Losses at the gene ends were 2 bases for V and 5 bases for J; bases not matched to a gene: 10. CDR3 in amino acids: CASSFLQGWSDEQYF. DNA of the CDR3: TGCGCCAGCAGCTTCTTACAGGGGTGGTCGGACGAGCAGTACTTC.

J is TRBJ2-4 and V is TRBV12-3 or TRBV12-4, with D possibly TRBD1 on 5 matching bases. The CDR3 has 16 residues. V was cut by 3 bases and J by 0 bases, with 12 bases left in between. CDR3 DNA: TGTGCCAGCAGTTTCAGGTCAGGGCTAGCCAAAAACATTCAGTACTTC. This translates into CASSFRSGLAKNIQYF.

This clonotype was observed a handful of times. The V call is TRBV4-1, the J call TRBJ1-5; D unclear. V gave up 3 bases and J gave up 9 bases, with 21 bases separating them. The CDR3 contains 16 residues. Germline V CDR1 and CDR2: MGHRA, YSYEKL. Written as DNA, the CDR3 is TGCGCCAGCAGCCAGCGGCAAACTCTACAACAACGGCCCCAGCATTTT. Translating gives CASSQRQTLQQRPQHF.

CDR3 sequence (DNA): TGTGCCAGCAGCCGAGGGGGCGTCACTGAAGCTTTCTTT. Protein: CASSRGGVTEAFF. The rearrangement links TRBV7-3 to TRBJ1-1, with 7 bases that match TRBD1. After removal of 5 bases from V and 4 bases from J, the junction contained 4 bases not matched to a gene. CDR1 SGHTA and CDR2 FQGTGA come from the germline V gene. The CDR3 covers 13 residues.

The chain links TRBV20-1 to TRBJ1-2; no reliable D call. CDR3 length: 12 amino acids. Germline V gene lookup returns CDR1 DFQATT and CDR2 SNEGSKA (reference sequence). V gave up 0 bases and J gave up 4 bases, with 6 bases separating them. CDR3 sequence: CSARDGPYGYTF. CDR3 bases: TGCAGTGCTAGAGATGGCCCCTATGGCTACACCTTC.

V is TRBV7-8 and J is TRBJ1-6; no definite D call. CDR3 size: 13 residues. The germline V gene encodes CDR1 SGHVS and CDR2 FQNEAQ. The ends were cut back, 4 bases at V and 7 bases at J, with 8 bases in the middle. DNA of the CDR3: TGTGCCAGCAGCTACCGGGTGAATTCACCCCTCCACTTT. It specifies CASSYRVNSPLHF.